Following are 25 T cell receptor beta chains from one sample sequenced in a study of shared clonotypes between healthy human individuals. Sequenced by immunoSEQ multiplex PCR; TCRdb stores in-frame clones only, minus some. The table has millions of clones, 85% to 95% seen once. The sequenced material came from naive CD4+ T cells sorted from blood. The subset denotes: CD45RA+ positively selected. The receptors originated from a man between 18 and 35 years old in good health.

The rearrangement links TRBV30 to TRBJ1-5; 7 bases line up with TRBD1. This CDR3 comprises 15 residues. The ends lost 1 base at V and 3 bases at J; junction bases unmatched: 6. Germline V gene lookup returns CDR1 GTSNPN and CDR2 SVGIG (reference sequence). The CDR3 nucleotides are TGTGCCTGGAGTGGGGCAGGGGGGAACAATCAGCCCCAGCATTTT. It codes for CAWSGAGGNNQPQHF. The full variable domain, rest sourced from reference TRBV30 and TRBJ1-5, is SQTIHQWPATLVQPVGSPLSLECTVEGTSNPNLYWYRQAAGRGLQLLFYSVGIGQISSEVPQNLSASRPQDRQFILSSKKLLLSDSGFYLCAWSGAGGNNQPQHFGDGTRLSIL.

The chain links TRBV7-2 to TRBJ2-5; D call uncertain. Germline values: CDR1 SGHTA, CDR2 FQGNSA. This CDR3 is built from 13 residues. The ends were cut back, 1 base at V and 4 bases at J, with 7 bases in the middle. CDR3 nucleotides: TGTGCCAGCAGCTTAGGCGAACTAGAGACCCAGTACTTC. Amino acid sequence: CASSLGELETQYF.

The chain recombines TRBV23-1 with TRBJ1-2, with D uncertain. TRBV23-1 is annotated as an ORF whose role is uncertain. The CDR3 is made up of 15 amino acids. V was clipped by 4 bases and J by 3 bases, with 15 bases between them. The CDR3 DNA sequence: TGCGCCAGCAGTCCTCGACCGGAGGGTTACTATGGCTACACCTTC. Protein: CASSPRPEGYYGYTF.

This clone is a singleton in its sample. The chain links TRBV28 to TRBJ2-1; D remains ambiguous. V was shortened by 0 bases and J by 6 bases, with 3 bases between the two germline ends. The CDR3 totals 12 residues. Germline values: CDR1 MDHEN, CDR2 SYDVKM. CDR3 residues: CASSLWGNEQFF. DNA for the CDR3: TGTGCCAGCAGTTTATGGGGCAATGAGCAGTTCTTC.

This clone was counted only a few times. The J gene is TRBJ1-6, the V gene TRBV6-5; D might be TRBD1 (5 bases). The V gene lost 5 bases and the J gene lost 7 bases, with 12 bases spanning the gap. Germline CDR1 and CDR2: MNHEY and SVGAGI. The CDR3 sequence is 14 residues long. The CDR3 loop is CASSRGGVNSPLHF. As DNA, the CDR3 is TGTGCCAGCAGTCGGGGAGGGGTAAATTCACCCCTCCACTTT.

The chain employs TRBV9 and TRBJ2-1; the D call may be TRBD1 or TRBD2 (5 bases each). The CDR3 covers 16 residues. Germline CDR1 is SGDLS and CDR2 is YYNGEE. V lost 0 bases and J lost 2, with 12 bases in between. This CDR3 reads CASSVEGTPAYNEQFF. Written as DNA, the CDR3 is TGTGCCAGCAGCGTAGAAGGGACCCCCGCCTACAATGAGCAGTTCTTC.

This clone was recorded once. The chain links TRBV11-2 to TRBJ2-1, with TRBD2 identical over 9 bases. CDR3 length: 14 amino acids. V dropped 4 bases and J dropped 6; count of bases not matched to a gene: 4. CDR1 is SGHAT, CDR2 FQNNGV, per germline. Written as DNA, the CDR3 is TGTGCCAGCAGCTCGGGACTAGCCAGCAATGAGCAGTTCTTC. Translation gives CASSSGLASNEQFF.

The V and J genes are TRBV5-3 and TRBJ2-2; D possibly corresponds to TRBD1 (7 bases). TRBV5-3 is treated as an ORF (open reading frame) with a function not yet certain. The CDR3 is 15 amino acids. V gave up 4 bases and J gave up 8 bases, with 18 bases separating them. This CDR3 is CARSTRNRGGGELFF. The CDR3 nucleotides read TGTGCCAGAAGCACACGGAACAGGGGAGGAGGGGAGCTGTTTTTT.

This rearrangement joins TRBV5-8 to TRBJ2-7; 9 bases match TRBD1. The ends lost 0 bases at V and 7 bases at J; junction bases unmatched: 8. The CDR3 runs to 15 residues. Per the germline V gene, CDR1 is SGHTS and CDR2 is YDEGEE. The CDR3 DNA is TGTGCCAGCAGCTTGGTGCCACAGGGGGCACGGGAGCAGTACTTC. This translates into CASSLVPQGAREQYF.

The gene calls are TRBV18 and TRBJ2-6; D possibly corresponds to TRBD1 (6 bases). The CDR3 is 17 residues long. The V end was cut by 1 base, the J end by 4 bases, with 14 bases between. Germline V lookup: CDR1 KGHSH, CDR2 LQKENI. Written as DNA, the CDR3 is TGTGCCAGCTCACCACTTCCCCCAGGGGTGGGGGCCAACGTCCTGACTTTC. Residues: CASSPLPPGVGANVLTF.

V gene TRBV7-3 combines with J gene TRBJ2-5, with unresolved D. CDR3 size: 14 residues. Trimming removed 5 bases at V and 6 bases at J, with 16 bases between. CDR1 is SGHTA, CDR2 FQGTGA, per germline. The chain's CDR3 is CASSTTWDAKTQYF. CDR3 bases: TGTGCCAGCAGCACTACATGGGATGCCAAGACCCAGTACTTC.

V and J are TRBV6-1 and TRBJ2-3; TRBD1 aligns across 9 bases. V shed 7 bases and J 5 bases; nucleotides not matched to a gene: 10. The CDR3 extends over 15 amino acids. Germline values: CDR1 MNHNS, CDR2 SASEGT. In DNA, the CDR3 is TGTGCCAGCATGGATGGGGACAGGGTAATAGATACGCAGTATTTT. It translates to CASMDGDRVIDTQYF.

V usage is TRBV10-3 and J usage is TRBJ2-2, with D tentatively TRBD1 (5 bases). The CDR3 spans 13 residues. Germline CDR1 ENHRY, CDR2 SYGVKD. Trimming stripped 2 bases from V and 5 bases from J, with 6 bases between. The CDR3 region is CAISEQGTGELFF. CDR3 DNA: TGTGCCATCAGTGAGCAGGGAACCGGGGAGCTGTTTTTT.

This chain joins TRBV4-1 and TRBJ2-4; tentative D call: TRBD2 (6 bases). CDR1 MGHRA and CDR2 YSYEKL come from the germline V gene. Trimming stripped 4 bases from V and 0 bases from J, with 22 bases between. The CDR3 spans 19 residues. CDR3 in DNA: TGCGCCAGCAGCCCCCAGAAGGGACTTTCCCGACCAGCCAAAAACATTCAGTACTTC. Translated, it gives CASSPQKGLSRPAKNIQYF.

The V gene is TRBV5-1, the J gene TRBJ1-2; D call uncertain. Germline CDR1 and CDR2: SGHRS and YFSETQ. Trimming took 4 bases from V and 0 from J, leaving 10 bases between them. This CDR3 is 14 amino acids long. The CDR3 reads CASSALQSNYGYTF. DNA of the CDR3: TGCGCCAGCAGCGCGCTACAGTCTAACTATGGCTACACCTTC.

About this clone itself: The sample carries other DNA sequences with the same CDR3. The gene calls are TRBV2 and TRBJ2-1; 8 bases agree with TRBD2. CDR3 length: 15 residues. V lost 1 base to trimming and J lost 3 bases; unmatched junction nucleotides: 2. CDR1 SNHLY and CDR2 FYNNEI come from the germline V gene. CDR3 protein: CASSEGGTSYNEQFF. Written as DNA, the CDR3 is TGTGCCAGCAGTGAAGGCGGGACTAGCTACAATGAGCAGTTCTTC.

This clone has a single count. CDR3 sequence reads: CASGYYNEQFF. CDR3 nucleotide sequence: TGTGCCAGCGGTTATTACAATGAGCAGTTCTTC. This chain uses TRBV27 with TRBJ2-1; D remains unclear. The CDR3 sequence is 11 residues long. V dropped 8 bases and J dropped 4 bases, with 6 bases sitting between them. The germline V gene has CDR1 MNHEY and CDR2 SMNVEV (reference sequence).

The chain carries TRBV25-1 and TRBJ1-4, with D possibly matching TRBD1 (6 bases). Germline V lookup: CDR1 MGHDK, CDR2 SYGVNS. V was clipped by 1 base and J by 8 bases, with 14 bases between them. The CDR3 runs to 15 residues. CDR3 protein: CASSEFGGSKEKLFF. CDR3 DNA sequence: TGTGCCAGCAGTGAATTCGGGGGCAGCAAAGAAAAACTGTTTTTT.

The chain links TRBV5-1 to TRBJ1-6, with 8 nucleotides matching TRBD1. Germline values: CDR1 SGHRS, CDR2 YFSETQ. The CDR3 is 15 amino acids. V lost 4 bases to trimming and J lost 7 bases; unmatched junction nucleotides: 7. This CDR3 is CASSPQGAGNSPLHF. The DNA for the CDR3 is TGCGCCAGCAGCCCTCAGGGGGCGGGCAATTCACCCCTCCACTTT.

V usage is TRBV29-1 and J usage is TRBJ2-1, with TRBD1 identical over 7 bases. With V trimmed by 4 bases and J by 4 bases, 10 bases remained unmatched. The CDR3 covers 15 residues. Germline V gene lookup returns CDR1 SQVTM and CDR2 ANQGSEA. The CDR3 is CSVALLDRVYNEQFF. The DNA of the CDR3 is TGCAGCGTTGCCCTACTTGACAGGGTTTACAATGAGCAGTTCTTC.

This chain uses TRBV10-3 with TRBJ1-4; no clear D gene. Germline CDR1 ENHRY, CDR2 SYGVKD. Between the trimmed V and J ends, which lost 8 bases and 7 bases, there was a span of 14 bases. This CDR3 contains 13 residues. Here the CDR3 reads CAIQWGEGEKLFF. CDR3 DNA sequence: TGTGCCATCCAGTGGGGAGAAGGTGAAAAACTGTTTTTT.

V and J are TRBV10-3 and TRBJ2-3; 13 bases fit TRBD2. This CDR3 comprises 15 residues. V was pared by 8 bases and J by 1 base, with 3 bases of the junction left unmatched. The germline gives CDR1 ENHRY, CDR2 SYGVKD. The CDR3 sequence is CAIGLAGEGTDTQYF. CDR3 coding DNA: TGTGCCATCGGACTAGCGGGGGAAGGCACAGATACGCAGTATTTT.

The genes are TRBV9 and TRBJ1-5; D remains unclear. The CDR3 has 13 residues. Germline values: CDR1 SGDLS, CDR2 YYNGEE. The germline V and J ends were trimmed by 4 bases and 3 bases, with 8 bases remaining between them. CDR3 DNA: TGTGCCAGCAGCAGGGCATTCAATCAGCCCCAGCATTTT. This codes for CASSRAFNQPQHF.

The CDR3 protein is CASSLGGVSNQPQHF. The CDR3 DNA follows: TGTGCCAGCAGCTTAGGGGGTGTGAGCAATCAGCCCCAGCATTTT. The genes are TRBV11-2 and TRBJ1-5, with D uncertain. The germline gives CDR1 SGHAT, CDR2 FQNNGV. The CDR3 length is 15 residues. The V and J ends lost 1 base and 1 base respectively, with 8 bases between them.

The V call is TRBV18, the J call TRBJ2-7; 11 bases align to TRBD1. Germline V lookup: CDR1 KGHSH, CDR2 LQKENI. The CDR3 consists of 15 residues. J gave up 5 bases and V 4 bases, and 7 bases lay outside the gene matches. CDR3 coding DNA: TGTGCCAGCTCACGGGACGGGACAGGGGGTGACGAGCAGTACTTC. Protein sequence: CASSRDGTGGDEQYF.